These T cell receptor beta chains were read from a single sample in a study of cytomegalovirus exposure and HLA in healthy donors. Libraries were prepared by immunoSEQ multiplex PCR; TCRdb keeps only in-frame clonotypes and omits some of them. The data hold 170,000 or so clones, with roughly 80% observed a single time. The sample consisted of PBMCs. These TCRs come from a man aged 18-30 years in good health and CMV-seronegative. Both conserved end residues are part of each CDR3. D genes are given only for firm matches. The size of a clone is reported for some rows only, either as once, few or many, or as a class for expanded clones.

j_call d_call v_call clone_size cdr3_aa cdr3_nt
TRBJ2-1 TRBD2 TRBV27 . CASTPSGTSGSYNEQFF TGTGCCAGCACCCCATCAGGGACTAGCGGGAGTTACAATGAGCAGTTCTTC
TRBJ2-7 . TRBV11-2 . CASSRMETGALVYEQYF TGTGCCAGCAGCCGCATGGAGACAGGCGCACTCGTCTACGAGCAGTACTTC
TRBJ2-5 . TRBV29-1 few CSADRNQETQYF TGCAGCGCTGACAGGAACCAAGAGACCCAGTACTTC
TRBJ2-3 . TRBV7-9 . CASSSDSYTQYF TGTGCCAGCAGCTCCGACAGTTATACGCAGTATTTT
TRBJ2-7 TRBD1 TRBV7-7 . CASSLSDDRAPF TGTGCTAGCAGCTTAAGTGACGACAGGGCCCCTTTC
TRBJ2-2 . TRBV28 . CASIATNTGELFF TGTGCCAGCATAGCGACGAACACCGGGGAGCTGTTTTTT
TRBJ1-3 . TRBV27 . CASMRQSSGNTIYF TGTGCCAGCATGAGACAGAGCTCTGGAAACACCATATATTTT
TRBJ1-4 . TRBV14 few CASSAQTGTTNEKLFF TGTGCCAGCAGCGCCCAAACAGGGACAACTAATGAAAAACTGTTTTTT
TRBJ2-3 TRBD2 TRBV29-1 . CSVPGLAGAIDTQYF TGCAGCGTTCCTGGACTAGCGGGGGCGATTGATACGCAGTATTTT
TRBJ2-7 TRBD1 TRBV5-1 once CASSLEGQGSYEQYF TGCGCCAGCAGCTTGGAGGGACAGGGCTCCTACGAGCAGTACTTC
TRBJ1-1 . TRBV5-1 . CASSLGFQGLFGTEAFF TGCGCCAGCAGCTTAGGTTTTCAGGGCCTCTTCGGCACTGAAGCTTTCTTT
TRBJ2-7 TRBD1 TRBV5-1 . CASSADRGISYEQYF TGCGCCAGCAGCGCGGACAGGGGGATATCCTACGAGCAGTACTTC
TRBJ2-3 TRBD2 TRBV19 . CASSPKRGEASLTDTQYF TGTGCCAGTAGTCCGAAGCGGGGGGAAGCCTCCCTCACAGATACGCAGTATTTT
TRBJ1-2 . TRBV7-9 . CASSLGASWGYTF TGTGCCAGCAGCTTAGGGGCCAGTTGGGGCTACACCTTC
TRBJ2-2 . TRBV6-5 . CASRYTGKRTGELFF TGTGCCAGCAGATATACAGGGAAGCGCACCGGGGAGCTGTTTTTT
TRBJ2-7 TRBD1 TRBV10-3 . CAISDPELTGTYEQYF TGTGCCATCAGTGACCCCGAACTGACAGGGACCTACGAGCAGTACTTC
TRBJ2-1 . TRBV18 . CASSPGPPRGYNEQFF TGTGCCAGCTCCCCCGGGCCCCCGCGGGGCTACAATGAGCAGTTCTTC